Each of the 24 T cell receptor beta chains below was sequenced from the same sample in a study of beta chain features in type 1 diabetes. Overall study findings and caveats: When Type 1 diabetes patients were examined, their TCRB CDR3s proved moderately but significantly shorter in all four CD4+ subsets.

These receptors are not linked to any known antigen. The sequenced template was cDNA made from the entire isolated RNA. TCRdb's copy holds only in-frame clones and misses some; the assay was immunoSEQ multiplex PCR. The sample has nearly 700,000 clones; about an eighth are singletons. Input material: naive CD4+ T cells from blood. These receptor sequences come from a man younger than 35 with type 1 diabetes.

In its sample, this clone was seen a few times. The CDR3 reads CATRGSGANVLTF. The DNA of the CDR3 is TGTGCCACACGGGGCTCTGGGGCCAACGTCCTGACTTTC. V is TRBV7-3 and J is TRBJ2-6, with a possible D match to TRBD2 (5 bases). The CDR3 spans 13 residues. Germline lookup yields CDR1 SGHTA and CDR2 FQGTGA. V was shortened by 10 bases and J by 0 bases, with 7 bases between the two germline ends.

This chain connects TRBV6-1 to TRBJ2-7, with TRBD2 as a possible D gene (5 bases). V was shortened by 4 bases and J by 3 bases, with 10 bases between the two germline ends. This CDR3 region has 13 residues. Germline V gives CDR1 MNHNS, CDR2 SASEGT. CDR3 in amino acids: CASSGPGNYEQYF. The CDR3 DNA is TGTGCCAGCAGTGGTCCGGGGAACTACGAGCAGTACTTC.

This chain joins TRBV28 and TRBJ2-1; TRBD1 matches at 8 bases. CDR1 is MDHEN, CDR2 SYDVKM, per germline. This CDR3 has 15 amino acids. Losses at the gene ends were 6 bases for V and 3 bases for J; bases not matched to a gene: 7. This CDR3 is CASSSGQGIYNEQFF. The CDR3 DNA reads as TGTGCCAGCAGCTCAGGACAGGGAATCTACAATGAGCAGTTCTTC. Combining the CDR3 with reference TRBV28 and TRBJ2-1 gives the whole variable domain DVKVTQSSRYLVKRTGEKVFLECVQDMDHENMFWYRQDPGLGLRLIYFSYDVKMKEKGDIPEGYSVSREKKERFSLILESASTNQTSMYLCASSSGQGIYNEQFFGPGTRLTVL.

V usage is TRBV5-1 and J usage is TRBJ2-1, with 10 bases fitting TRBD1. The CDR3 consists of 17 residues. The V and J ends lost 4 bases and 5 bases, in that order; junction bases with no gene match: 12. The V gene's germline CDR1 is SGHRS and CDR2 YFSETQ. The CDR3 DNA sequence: TGCGCCAGCAGCAGGATCCCAGCGGGACAGGGGAACAATGAGCAGTTCTTC. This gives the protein CASSRIPAGQGNNEQFF.

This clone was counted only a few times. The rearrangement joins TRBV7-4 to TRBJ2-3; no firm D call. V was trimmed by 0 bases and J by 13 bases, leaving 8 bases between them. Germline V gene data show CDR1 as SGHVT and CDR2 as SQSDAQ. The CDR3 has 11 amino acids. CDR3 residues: CASSLAGLKYF. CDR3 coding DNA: TGTGCCAGCAGCTTAGCGGGGTTAAAGTATTTT.

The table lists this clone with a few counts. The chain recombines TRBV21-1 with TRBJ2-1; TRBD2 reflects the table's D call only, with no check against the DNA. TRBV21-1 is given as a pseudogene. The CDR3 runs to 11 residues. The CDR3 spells CASSPVGEQFF. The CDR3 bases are TGTGCCAGCTCCCCGGTCGGTGAGCAGTTCTTC.

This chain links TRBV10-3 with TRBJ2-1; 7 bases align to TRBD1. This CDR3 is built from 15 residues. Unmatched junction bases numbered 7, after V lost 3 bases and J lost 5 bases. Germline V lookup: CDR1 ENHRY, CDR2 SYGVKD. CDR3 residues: CAISDPGTVNNEQFF. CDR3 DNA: TGTGCCATCAGTGATCCGGGGACAGTAAACAATGAGCAGTTCTTC.

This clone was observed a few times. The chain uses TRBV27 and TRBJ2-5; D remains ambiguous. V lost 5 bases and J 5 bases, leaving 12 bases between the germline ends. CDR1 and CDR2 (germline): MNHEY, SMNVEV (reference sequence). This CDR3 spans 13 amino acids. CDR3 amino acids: CASSPRPSETQYF. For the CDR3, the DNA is TGTGCCAGCAGTCCGCGTCCTTCGGAGACCCAGTACTTC.

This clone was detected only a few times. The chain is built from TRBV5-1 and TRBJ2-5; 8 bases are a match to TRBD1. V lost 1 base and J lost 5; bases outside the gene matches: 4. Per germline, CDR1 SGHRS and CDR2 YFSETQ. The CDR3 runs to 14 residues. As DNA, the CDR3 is TGCGCCAGCAGCTTGACAGGGGGTCTTGAGACCCAGTACTTC. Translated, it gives CASSLTGGLETQYF. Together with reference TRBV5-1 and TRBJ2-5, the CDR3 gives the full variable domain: KAGVTQTPRYLIKTRGQQVTLSCSPISGHRSVSWYQQTPGQGLQFLFEYFSETQRNKGNFPGRFSGRQFSNSRSEMNVSTLELGDSALYLCASSLTGGLETQYFGPGTRLLVL.

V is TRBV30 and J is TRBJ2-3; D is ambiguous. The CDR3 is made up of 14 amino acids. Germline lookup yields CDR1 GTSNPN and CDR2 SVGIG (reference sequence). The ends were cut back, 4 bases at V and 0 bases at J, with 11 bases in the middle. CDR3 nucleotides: TGTGCCTGGATAAGACAAACTAGCACAGATACGCAGTATTTT. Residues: CAWIRQTSTDTQYF. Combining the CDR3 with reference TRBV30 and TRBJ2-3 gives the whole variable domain SQTIHQWPATLVQPVGSPLSLECTVEGTSNPNLYWYRQAAGRGLQLLFYSVGIGQISSEVPQNLSASRPQDRQFILSSKKLLLSDSGFYLCAWIRQTSTDTQYFGPGTRLTVL.

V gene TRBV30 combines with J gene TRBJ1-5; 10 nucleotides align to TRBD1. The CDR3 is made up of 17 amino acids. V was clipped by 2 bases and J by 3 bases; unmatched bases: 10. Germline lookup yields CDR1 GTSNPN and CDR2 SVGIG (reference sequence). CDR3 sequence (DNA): TGTGCCTGGAGTACCGGGACAGGGGTTCGTAACAATCAGCCCCAGCATTTT. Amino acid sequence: CAWSTGTGVRNNQPQHF.

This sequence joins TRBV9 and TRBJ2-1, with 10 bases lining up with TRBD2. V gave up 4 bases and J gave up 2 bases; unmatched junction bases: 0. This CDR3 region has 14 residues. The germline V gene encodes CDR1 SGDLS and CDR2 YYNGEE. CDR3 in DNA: TGTGCCAGCAGCCTAGCGGGGGCCTACAATGAGCAGTTCTTC. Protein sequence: CASSLAGAYNEQFF.

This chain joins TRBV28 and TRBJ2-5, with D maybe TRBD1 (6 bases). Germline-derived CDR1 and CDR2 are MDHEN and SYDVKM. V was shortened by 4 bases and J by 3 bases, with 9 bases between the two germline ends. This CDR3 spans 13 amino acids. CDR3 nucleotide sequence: TGTGCCAGCAGTTCCTACAGGGAAGAGACCCAGTACTTC. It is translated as CASSSYREETQYF.

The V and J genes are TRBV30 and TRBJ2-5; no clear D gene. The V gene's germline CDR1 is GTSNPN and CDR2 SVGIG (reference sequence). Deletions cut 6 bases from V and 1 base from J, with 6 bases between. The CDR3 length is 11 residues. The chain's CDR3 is CACRPQETQYF. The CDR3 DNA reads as TGTGCCTGTAGGCCCCAAGAGACCCAGTACTTC.

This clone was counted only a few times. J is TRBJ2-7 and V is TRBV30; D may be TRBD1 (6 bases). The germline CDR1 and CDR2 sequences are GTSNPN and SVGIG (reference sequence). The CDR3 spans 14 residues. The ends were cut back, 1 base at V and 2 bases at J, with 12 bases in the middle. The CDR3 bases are TGTGCCTGGAGTGGATCAGGGGCCCCCTACGAGCAGTACTTC. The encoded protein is CAWSGSGAPYEQYF.

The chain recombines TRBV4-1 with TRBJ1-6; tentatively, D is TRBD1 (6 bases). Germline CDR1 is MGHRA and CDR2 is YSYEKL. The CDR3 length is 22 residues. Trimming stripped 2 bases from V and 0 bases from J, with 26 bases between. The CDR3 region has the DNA TGCGCCAGCAGCCAACTCCGTTCTTTTAACAGGGAGGCGGTCTCCTATAATTCACCCCTCCACTTT. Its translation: CASSQLRSFNREAVSYNSPLHF.

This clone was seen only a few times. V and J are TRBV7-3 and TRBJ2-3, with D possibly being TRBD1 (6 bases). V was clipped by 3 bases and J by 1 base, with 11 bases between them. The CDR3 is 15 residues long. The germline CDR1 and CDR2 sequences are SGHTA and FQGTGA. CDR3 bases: TGTGCCAGCAGCTTGCAGGGGTTCGGCACAGATACGCAGTATTTT. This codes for CASSLQGFGTDTQYF.

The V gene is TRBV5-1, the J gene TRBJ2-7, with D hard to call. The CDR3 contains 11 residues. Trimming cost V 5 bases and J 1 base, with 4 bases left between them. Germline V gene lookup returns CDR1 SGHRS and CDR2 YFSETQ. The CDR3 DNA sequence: TGCGCCAGCAGGCAGTCCTACGAGCAGTACTTC. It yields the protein CASRQSYEQYF.

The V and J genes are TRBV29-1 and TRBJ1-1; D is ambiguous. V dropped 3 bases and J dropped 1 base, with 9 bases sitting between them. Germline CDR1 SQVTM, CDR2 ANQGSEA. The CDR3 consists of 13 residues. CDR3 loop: CSVDGFTNTEAFF. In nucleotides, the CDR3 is TGCAGCGTTGATGGGTTTACGAACACTGAAGCTTTCTTT.

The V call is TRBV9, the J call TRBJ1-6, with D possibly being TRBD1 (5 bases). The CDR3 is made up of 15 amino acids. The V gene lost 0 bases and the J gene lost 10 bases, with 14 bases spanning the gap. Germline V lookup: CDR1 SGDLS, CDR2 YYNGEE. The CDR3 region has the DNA TGTGCCAGCAGCGTAGCGGAGGTAAAGGGGTCACCCCTCCACTTT. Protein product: CASSVAEVKGSPLHF.

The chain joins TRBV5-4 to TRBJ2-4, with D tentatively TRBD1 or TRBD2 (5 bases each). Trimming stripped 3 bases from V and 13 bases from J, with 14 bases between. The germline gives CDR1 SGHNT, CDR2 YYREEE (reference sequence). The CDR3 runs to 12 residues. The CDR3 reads CASSSGNQGQYF. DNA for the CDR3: TGTGCCAGCAGCTCCGGGAACCAGGGACAGTACTTC.

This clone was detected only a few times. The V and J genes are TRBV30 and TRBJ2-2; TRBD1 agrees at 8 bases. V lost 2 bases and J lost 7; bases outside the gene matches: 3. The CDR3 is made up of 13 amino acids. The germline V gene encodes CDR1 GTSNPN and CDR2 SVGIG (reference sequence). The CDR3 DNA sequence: TGTGCCTGGAGTCGACAGGGGTACGGGGAGCTGTTTTTT. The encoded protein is CAWSRQGYGELFF.

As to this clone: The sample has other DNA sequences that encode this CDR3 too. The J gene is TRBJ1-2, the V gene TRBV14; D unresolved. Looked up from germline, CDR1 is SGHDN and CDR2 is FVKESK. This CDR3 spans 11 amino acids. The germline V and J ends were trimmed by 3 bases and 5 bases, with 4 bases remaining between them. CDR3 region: CASSQGYGYTF. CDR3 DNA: TGTGCCAGCAGCCAGGGGTATGGCTACACCTTC.

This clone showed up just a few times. The chain's CDR3 is CASSTSGGVNEQFF. As DNA, the CDR3 is TGTGCCAGCAGCACTAGCGGGGGGGTTAATGAGCAGTTCTTC. V usage is TRBV28 and J usage is TRBJ2-1; 13 bases align to TRBD2. The junction had 3 bases not matched to a gene; V was cut back by 6 bases and J by 7 bases. The CDR3 is made up of 14 amino acids. Germline-derived CDR1 and CDR2 are MDHEN and SYDVKM.